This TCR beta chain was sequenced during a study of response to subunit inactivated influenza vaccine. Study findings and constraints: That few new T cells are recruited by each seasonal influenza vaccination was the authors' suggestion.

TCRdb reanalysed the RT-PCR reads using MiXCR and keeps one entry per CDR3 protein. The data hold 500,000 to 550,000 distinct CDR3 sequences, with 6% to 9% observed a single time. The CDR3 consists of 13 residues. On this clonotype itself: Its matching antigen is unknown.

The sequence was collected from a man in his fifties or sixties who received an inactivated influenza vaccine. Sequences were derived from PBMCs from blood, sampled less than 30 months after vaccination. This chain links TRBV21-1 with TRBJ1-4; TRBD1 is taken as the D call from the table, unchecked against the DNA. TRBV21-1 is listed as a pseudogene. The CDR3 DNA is TGTGCCAGCAGAAGGGGTTCTAATGAAAAACTGTTTTTT. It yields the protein CASRRGSNEKLFF.